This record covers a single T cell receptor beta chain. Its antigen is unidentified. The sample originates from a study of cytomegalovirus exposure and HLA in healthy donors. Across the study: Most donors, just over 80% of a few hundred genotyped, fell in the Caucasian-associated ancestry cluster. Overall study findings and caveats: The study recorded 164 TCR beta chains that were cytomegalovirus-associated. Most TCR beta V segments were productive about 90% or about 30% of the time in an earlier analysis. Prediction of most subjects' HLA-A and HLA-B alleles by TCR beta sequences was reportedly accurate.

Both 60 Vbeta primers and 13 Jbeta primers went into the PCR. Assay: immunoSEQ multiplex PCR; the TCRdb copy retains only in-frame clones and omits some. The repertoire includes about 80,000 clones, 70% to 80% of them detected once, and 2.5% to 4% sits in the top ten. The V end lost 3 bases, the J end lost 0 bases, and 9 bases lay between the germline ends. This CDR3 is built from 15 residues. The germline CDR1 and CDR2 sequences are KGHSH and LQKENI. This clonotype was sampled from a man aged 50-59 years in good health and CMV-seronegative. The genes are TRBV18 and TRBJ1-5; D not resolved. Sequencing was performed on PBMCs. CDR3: CASSPVGYSNQPQHF. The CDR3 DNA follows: TGTGCCAGCTCACCGGTCGGTTATAGCAATCAGCCCCAGCATTTT.